Given below is one T cell receptor beta chain in context. The data were obtained in a study of T-cell memory formation after mild COVID-19. Researchers used 5'RACE with constant-segment primers to make TCR alpha and TCR beta cDNA libraries that carry sample barcodes and UMIs. Using its own MiXCR run on the 5' RACE reads, TCRdb lists one record per CDR3 protein. Seen here are fewer than 250,000 distinct CDR3 sequences, 10% to 13% observed once, and the top ten hold roughly 3.2%. This CDR3 has 12 amino acids. Germline V gene data show CDR1 as SGHRS and CDR2 as YFSETQ. Trimming stripped 4 bases from V and 3 bases from J, with 8 bases between.

The material sequenced was PBMCs or a T cell subset sorted from them (not recorded which). The chain links TRBV5-1 to TRBJ2-7; D call uncertain. The sequence was collected from a man aged 18 to 30 who had mild COVID-19 (a few samples of this study predate the infection). Cell type and time point are not known. This chain's CDR3 is CASSMDGYEQYF. The CDR3 DNA sequence: TGCGCCAGCAGCATGGACGGCTACGAGCAGTACTTC.